These 24 T cell receptor beta chains were all obtained from the same sample, sequenced in a study of blood T cell repertoires in COVID-19. Only in-frame clones appear in the TCRdb table, and some are missing; sequencing was by immunoSEQ multiplex PCR. Seen here are 300,000 to 500,000 clones, 85% to 90% observed once, and the top ten hold approximately 1%. Sequenced sample: PBMCs or T cells enriched from blood (not recorded which). These receptors were taken from a woman in her thirties with acute COVID-19.

This chain joins TRBV7-9 and TRBJ2-7, with D possibly TRBD2 on 6 matching bases. Germline loops: CDR1 SEHNR, CDR2 FQNEAQ (reference sequence). CDR3 length: 14 amino acids. V was pared by 5 bases and J by 2 bases, with 13 bases between. In DNA, the CDR3 is TGTGCCAGCAGCCCGAGACTAGAACCCTACGAGCAGTACTTC. It encodes CASSPRLEPYEQYF.

About this clone itself: The identical CDR3 is also encoded by other nucleotide sequences in the sample. V gene TRBV7-3 combines with J gene TRBJ2-3; TRBD2 matches at 12 bases. The germline gives CDR1 SGHTA, CDR2 FQGTGA. V was clipped by 5 bases and J by 3 bases; unmatched bases: 0. This CDR3 spans 14 amino acids. The CDR3 DNA is TGTGCCAGCAGCCTAGCGGGGGGGACAGATACGCAGTATTTT. It yields the protein CASSLAGGTDTQYF. Variable domain in full (rest from reference TRBV7-3 and TRBJ2-3): GAGVSQTPSNKVTEKGKYVELRCDPISGHTALYWYRQSLGQGPEFLIYFQGTGAADDSGLPNDRFFAVRPEGSVSTLKIQRTERGDSAVYLCASSLAGGTDTQYFGPGTRLTVL.

This chain links TRBV12-3 or TRBV12-4 with TRBJ2-7; TRBD2 might be the D (5 bases). The CDR3 length is 11 residues. Trimming removed 2 bases from V and 9 bases from J, with 8 bases in between. CDR3 DNA: TGTGCCAGCAGTTTACGTGGAGGGCAGTACTTC. Protein sequence: CASSLRGGQYF.

The genes are TRBV30 and TRBJ1-2; no firm D call. From germline, CDR1 is GTSNPN and CDR2 SVGIG (reference sequence). The CDR3 is made up of 11 amino acids. V shed 3 bases and J shed 4 bases, with 6 bases lying between them. In DNA form, the CDR3 reads TGTGCCTGGAGACATCCCTATGGCTACACCTTC. This sequence encodes CAWRHPYGYTF.

The genes are TRBV4-1 and TRBJ2-1; tentatively, D is TRBD1 (5 bases). V dropped 1 base and J dropped 9 bases, with 19 bases sitting between them. Germline-derived CDR1 and CDR2 are MGHRA and YSYEKL. The CDR3 contains 16 residues. The CDR3 spells CASSQGPGPPIREQFF. CDR3 in DNA: TGCGCCAGCAGCCAAGGCCCAGGGCCCCCCATCCGTGAGCAGTTCTTC.

The V call is TRBV7-9, the J call TRBJ1-1; the D is unclear. Trimming removed 5 bases at V and 1 base at J, with 11 bases between. Germline CDR1 and CDR2: SEHNR and FQNEAQ (reference sequence). The length of the CDR3 is 14 residues. The CDR3 here is CASSQVDKNTEAFF. The CDR3 bases are TGTGCCAGCAGCCAAGTCGACAAGAACACTGAAGCTTTCTTT.

This clone was recorded once. This chain joins TRBV7-9 and TRBJ1-3; D is ambiguous. Germline values: CDR1 SEHNR, CDR2 FQNEAQ (reference sequence). Between the trimmed V and J ends, which lost 2 bases and 7 bases, there was a span of 12 bases. There are 14 residues in the CDR3. The CDR3 DNA reads as TGTGCCAGCAGCTTACTGGGCAGTGGCAACACCATATATTTT. It yields the protein CASSLLGSGNTIYF.

This chain connects TRBV6-4 to TRBJ1-4; no firm D call. The CDR3 has 13 residues. The V gene's germline CDR1 is MRHNA and CDR2 SNTAGT. Trimming removed 5 bases from V and 5 bases from J, with 9 bases in between. CDR3: CASSRVWNEKLFF. CDR3 sequence (DNA): TGTGCCAGCAGTCGAGTTTGGAATGAAAAACTGTTTTTT.

The chain joins TRBV18 to TRBJ1-1; the D gene is possibly TRBD1 (6 bases). In germline, CDR1 is KGHSH, CDR2 LQKENI. Between the trimmed V and J ends, which lost 3 bases and 3 bases, there was a span of 11 bases. The CDR3 contains 14 residues. The CDR3 loop is CASSPSPGDTEAFF. In DNA form, the CDR3 reads TGTGCCAGCTCACCTTCCCCAGGGGACACTGAAGCTTTCTTT.

The chain employs TRBV4-1 and TRBJ1-3, with D possibly being TRBD1 (5 bases). There are 18 residues in the CDR3. The germline V and J ends were trimmed by 0 bases and 2 bases, with 17 bases remaining between them. CDR1 is MGHRA and CDR2 is YSYEKL in the germline V gene. The CDR3 sequence is CASSQDWGGGFTGNTIYF. DNA of the CDR3: TGCGCCAGCAGCCAAGATTGGGGGGGAGGATTCACTGGAAACACCATATATTTT.

The rearrangement links TRBV6-5 to TRBJ2-2; 7 nucleotides agree with TRBD1. V was clipped by 5 bases and J by 10 bases; unmatched bases: 10. Germline assignment: CDR1 MNHEY and CDR2 SVGAGI. CDR3 length equals 14 residues. CDR3 DNA sequence: TGTGCCAGCAGTACCGGGACAGCAAGGACGGAGCTGTTTTTT. Its translation is CASSTGTARTELFF.

CDR3 in DNA: TGTGCCAGCAGCCCCGTCGAGGGTCGGTATGGCTACACCTTC. This sequence encodes CASSPVEGRYGYTF. The chain uses TRBV3-1 (or the pseudogene TRBV3-2) and TRBJ1-2; no clear D gene. The CDR3 contains 14 residues. The ends were cut back, 4 bases at V and 5 bases at J, with 14 bases in the middle. CDR1 LGHDT and CDR2 YNNKEL come from the germline V gene (reference sequence).

The CDR3 DNA reads TGTGCCAGCAGCGTAGACATCTATAATTCACCCCTCCACTTT. Amino acids: CASSVDIYNSPLHF. The V call is TRBV9, the J call TRBJ1-6, with D unclear. CDR1 is SGDLS, CDR2 YYNGEE, per germline. The V and J ends lost 0 bases and 3 bases respectively, with 4 bases between them. The CDR3 is 14 amino acids.

The chain carries TRBV2 and TRBJ1-5; D is unclear. The CDR3 is 13 residues long. V lost 8 bases, J lost 4 bases, and 12 bases lay in between. Germline V CDR1 and CDR2: SNHLY, FYNNEI. CDR3 residues: CASAEGRNQPQHF. The DNA for the CDR3 is TGTGCCAGCGCCGAGGGCCGTAATCAGCCCCAGCATTTT.

The chain employs TRBV9 and TRBJ1-1; TRBD1 is a possible D gene (5 bases). In germline, CDR1 is SGDLS, CDR2 YYNGEE. The CDR3 is 15 amino acids. The V end lost 4 bases, the J end lost 4 bases, and 17 bases lay between the germline ends. The CDR3 DNA sequence: TGTGCCAGCAGCCCGTATGATCAGGGTGGCACTGAAGCTTTCTTT. Translated, it gives CASSPYDQGGTEAFF.

The chain has TRBV24-1 and TRBJ2-3, with D hard to call. The CDR3 runs to 14 residues. V lost 12 bases, J lost 0 bases, and 15 bases lay in between. Per the germline V gene, CDR1 is KGHDR and CDR2 is SFDVKD. Here the CDR3 DNA reads TGTGCCTCCTCTGACACAACTAGCACAGATACGCAGTATTTT. Protein: CASSDTTSTDTQYF.

The chain links TRBV3-1 (or the pseudogene TRBV3-2) to TRBJ1-5, with a weak D call TRBD1 (6 bases). This CDR3 has 15 amino acids. V lost 1 base to trimming and J lost 4 bases, with 11 bases between them. Germline assignment: CDR1 LGHDT and CDR2 YNNKEL (reference sequence). CDR3 in amino acids: CASSQGFRGNQPQHF. The CDR3 DNA is TGTGCCAGCAGCCAAGGGTTCAGGGGTAATCAGCCCCAGCATTTT.

The chain uses TRBV13 and TRBJ1-1; no firm D call. The germline V and J ends were trimmed by 2 bases and 0 bases, with 4 bases remaining between them. CDR3 length equals 13 residues. The germline CDR1 and CDR2 sequences are PRHDT and FYEKMQ (reference sequence). The CDR3 DNA is TGTGCCAGCAGCTTATTTATGAACACTGAAGCTTTCTTT. Its protein is CASSLFMNTEAFF.

J is TRBJ2-1 and V is TRBV11-3; a possible D gene is TRBD2 (5 bases). This CDR3 has 15 residues. The V end was cut by 5 bases, the J end by 4 bases, with 15 bases between. The germline V gene encodes CDR1 SGHNT and CDR2 YENEEA. Written as DNA, the CDR3 is TGTGCCAGCAGCCGAACTAGTTCCCGGTACAATGAGCAGTTCTTC. This gives the protein CASSRTSSRYNEQFF.

Remarks on this clone: Other DNA variants within this sample encode the same CDR3. The V call is TRBV19, the J call TRBJ2-7; 10 bases match TRBD1. Germline V gives CDR1 LNHDA, CDR2 SQIVND (reference sequence). With 3 bases clipped from V and 4 bases from J, the junction kept 3 bases outside the gene matches. This CDR3 contains 14 residues. The CDR3 is CASSIGQGGYEQYF. In DNA form, the CDR3 reads TGTGCCAGTAGTATCGGACAGGGGGGGTACGAGCAGTACTTC.

The chain uses TRBV4-1 and TRBJ2-1; the match to TRBD2 covers 9 bases. Germline V gene sequence: CDR1 MGHRA, CDR2 YSYEKL. This CDR3 is 18 amino acids long. V was clipped by 0 bases and J by 4 bases; unmatched bases: 10. The CDR3 DNA reads TGCGCCAGCAGCCAAGAATTTCTAGCGGGGTCTGAGTACAATGAGCAGTTCTTC. It specifies CASSQEFLAGSEYNEQFF.

The chain uses TRBV23-1 and TRBJ1-5, with 8 bases lining up with TRBD1. TRBV23-1 is assigned to the ORF class and has an uncertain function. V lost 9 bases, J lost 7 bases, and 11 bases stayed unmatched. The CDR3 sequence is 14 residues long. The CDR3 nucleotides read TGCGCCAGTTATCGACAGGGGAGAAGACAGCCCCAGCATTTT. Translated, it gives CASYRQGRRQPQHF.

The V and J genes are TRBV5-5 and TRBJ1-3; D is undetermined. The germline V gene encodes CDR1 SGHKS and CDR2 YYEKEE (reference sequence). This CDR3 region has 15 residues. Trimming took 0 bases from V and 0 from J, leaving 7 bases between them. The CDR3 sequence is CASSLGTSSGNTIYF. In DNA form, the CDR3 reads TGTGCCAGCAGCTTGGGGACTAGCTCTGGAAACACCATATATTTT.

This clone was seen only once. The chain combines TRBV7-6 with TRBJ1-5; D gene ambiguous. CDR3 length: 13 amino acids. V shed 5 bases and J shed 6 bases, with 11 bases lying between them. Germline assignment: CDR1 SGHVS and CDR2 FNYEAQ. Written as DNA, the CDR3 is TGTGCCAGCAGCCGCTTAACCAGTCAGCCCCAGCATTTT. The encoded protein is CASSRLTSQPQHF.